The next 26 T cell receptor beta chains were all read from a single sample in a study of CD8 T cells in ankylosing spondylitis. MiXCR, run by TCRdb on the 5' RACE reads, gives a single entry per CDR3 protein. This sample has around 300,000 distinct CDR3 sequences; less than 25% occur once, and the top ten carry roughly 3.4%. Sequencing used blood, either unsorted or a sorted T cell fraction (not recorded which). The receptors here all came from a female donor with ankylosing spondylitis or in good health (not recorded which).

The table lists this clonotype with a few counts. The chain carries TRBV4-2 and TRBJ2-2, with D perhaps matching TRBD1 (6 bases). V dropped 4 bases and J dropped 1 base, with 13 bases sitting between them. The CDR3 runs to 16 residues. The germline V gene encodes CDR1 LGHNA and CDR2 YNFKEQ. CDR3 loop: CASSRTKGQNTGELFF. The CDR3 region has the DNA TGTGCCAGCAGCCGTACTAAGGGACAGAACACCGGGGAGCTGTTTTTT.

Many counts were recorded for this clonotype. V and J are TRBV11-2 and TRBJ1-1, with 9 bases identical to TRBD1. CDR3 size: 14 residues. V shed 5 bases, J shed 6 bases, and the junction held 7 bases outside the gene matches. Germline V lookup: CDR1 SGHAT, CDR2 FQNNGV. The CDR3 protein is CASSRDRGISEAFF. The CDR3 DNA sequence: TGTGCCAGCAGCCGCGACAGGGGGATATCTGAAGCTTTCTTT.

The chain employs TRBV12-3 or TRBV12-4 and TRBJ2-5; 12 bases are shared with TRBD2. The CDR3 totals 16 residues. V was clipped by 5 bases and J by 5 bases; unmatched bases: 9. The CDR3 here is CASSQTSGRGGETQYF. The CDR3 DNA follows: TGTGCCAGCAGTCAGACTAGCGGGAGAGGCGGGGAGACCCAGTACTTC.

This clonotype was observed a handful of times. The chain uses TRBV20-1 and TRBJ2-3; 13 bases match TRBD2. J lost 0 bases, V lost 5 bases, and 5 bases had no gene match. The CDR3 consists of 16 residues. Germline CDR1 reads DFQATT; CDR2 reads SNEGSKA (reference sequence). CDR3 sequence: CSAPEGLAGSTDTQYF. The CDR3 bases are TGCAGTGCTCCCGAGGGACTAGCGGGAAGCACAGATACGCAGTATTTT.

This clonotype was picked up many times. V is TRBV6-1 and J is TRBJ2-1, with TRBD2 matching over 9 bases. In germline, CDR1 is MNHNS, CDR2 SASEGT. The CDR3 covers 14 residues. The V segment lost 6 bases and the J segment 4 bases; nucleotides outside the gene matches: 4. The CDR3 DNA reads TGTGCCAGCAGCCCGACTAGCGGTTACAATGAGCAGTTCTTC. This encodes CASSPTSGYNEQFF.

The rearrangement uses TRBV25-1 and TRBJ1-1, with D possibly being TRBD1 (5 bases). With 6 bases removed from V and 1 base from J, the gap between germline ends came to 12 bases. This CDR3 spans 14 amino acids. The germline CDR1 and CDR2 sequences are MGHDK and SYGVNS. Written as DNA, the CDR3 is TGTGCCAGCAGGAACCACAGGACGAACACTGAAGCTTTCTTT. It yields the protein CASRNHRTNTEAFF.

The gene calls are TRBV6-5 and TRBJ1-1; no reliable D call. The CDR3 has 13 residues. Trimming took off 6 bases at V and 1 base at J, with 9 bases between the two ends. The germline V gene has CDR1 MNHEY and CDR2 SVGAGI. CDR3 DNA: TGTGCCAGCAGCAGGACGCAGAACACTGAAGCTTTCTTT. This sequence encodes CASSRTQNTEAFF.

This clonotype was counted between two and nine times. This rearrangement joins TRBV7-9 to TRBJ2-5; perhaps TRBD1 as D (8 bases). V lost 5 bases and J lost 4, with 14 bases in between. Germline V gene sequence: CDR1 SEHNR, CDR2 FQNEAQ (reference sequence). The CDR3 sequence is 14 residues long. The chain's CDR3 is CASSPYRGGETQYF. Here the CDR3 DNA reads TGTGCCAGCAGCCCATACAGGGGGGGAGAGACCCAGTACTTC.

V gene TRBV4-3 combines with J gene TRBJ1-2; D unresolved. Trimming stripped 0 bases from V and 7 bases from J, with 12 bases between. Germline CDR1 LGHNA, CDR2 YSLEER. CDR3 size: 14 residues. The CDR3 protein is CASSQDLASFGYTF. CDR3 in DNA: TGCGCCAGCAGCCAAGATCTGGCGTCCTTTGGCTACACCTTC.

This clonotype has a single count. The rearrangement links TRBV6-2 or TRBV6-3 to TRBJ2-7, with 8 bases identical to TRBD1. In germline, CDR1 is MNHEY, CDR2 SVGEGT. The CDR3 is 14 residues long. V lost 6 bases and J lost 2; bases outside the gene matches: 6. The CDR3 protein is CASSFDRGTYEQYF. The CDR3 nucleotides are TGTGCCAGCAGCTTCGACAGGGGTACCTACGAGCAGTACTTC.

This clonotype was counted only a few times. The gene calls are TRBV10-1 and TRBJ2-2, with no clear D. Germline V gene lookup returns CDR1 WNHNN and CDR2 SYGVQD (reference sequence). V lost 4 bases and J 7 bases, leaving 7 bases between the germline ends. The length of the CDR3 is 12 residues. The CDR3 loop reads CASSVGNGELFF. In DNA form, the CDR3 reads TGCGCCAGCAGTGTAGGGAACGGGGAGCTGTTTTTT.

This clonotype was counted a few times. The CDR3 DNA is TGTGCCAGCAGCCCACTACTTGACAGGGTCACCGGGGAGCTGTTTTTT. Translating it yields CASSPLLDRVTGELFF. This chain uses TRBV5-5 with TRBJ2-2; 7 nucleotides line up with TRBD1. CDR3 length equals 16 residues. The V gene's germline CDR1 is SGHKS and CDR2 YYEKEE (reference sequence). V lost 4 bases, J lost 4 bases, and 10 bases stayed unmatched.

The J gene is TRBJ2-1, the V gene TRBV20-1, with 11 bases lining up with TRBD2. This CDR3 region has 15 residues. CDR1 and CDR2 from the germline V gene are DFQATT and SNEGSKA (reference sequence). J was trimmed by 10 bases and V by 3 bases; bases with no gene match: 11. The CDR3 is CSASLRTSGFREQFF. The CDR3 nucleotides are TGCAGTGCTAGTCTCCGGACTAGCGGGTTCAGGGAGCAGTTCTTC.

The chain couples TRBV20-1 to TRBJ1-3; 8 nucleotides agree with TRBD1. V lost 5 bases and J lost 0; bases outside the gene matches: 6. The CDR3 consists of 15 residues. Germline assignment: CDR1 DFQATT and CDR2 SNEGSKA (reference sequence). This CDR3 reads CSAGTGLYSGNTIYF. CDR3 nucleotide sequence: TGCAGTGCTGGGACAGGTCTCTACTCTGGAAACACCATATATTTT.

This clonotype was observed many times. This chain connects TRBV29-1 to TRBJ2-5, with D maybe TRBD2 (6 bases). The CDR3 has 11 residues. V was cut by 4 bases and J by 6 bases, with 9 bases left in between. Germline values: CDR1 SQVTM, CDR2 ANQGSEA. The CDR3 nucleotides read TGCAGCGTTGGGAGGGAAAAGACCCAGTACTTC. Translation: CSVGREKTQYF.

This clonotype occurred a few times. The chain carries TRBV20-1 and TRBJ2-1; D remains ambiguous. V lost 3 bases and J lost 7, with 7 bases in between. The CDR3 has 11 residues. Per the germline V gene, CDR1 is DFQATT and CDR2 is SNEGSKA (reference sequence). The CDR3 is CSASRTNEQFF. CDR3 bases: TGCAGTGCTAGTAGAACTAATGAGCAGTTCTTC.

The chain has TRBV20-1 and TRBJ1-1; the D gene is possibly TRBD1 (5 bases). V was trimmed by 6 bases and J by 11 bases, leaving 19 bases between them. The CDR3 is 12 amino acids. In germline, CDR1 is DFQATT, CDR2 SNEGSKA (reference sequence). Here the CDR3 DNA reads TGCAGTGCGGGACCGGGACCCCCCGTGGCTTTCTTT. It translates to CSAGPGPPVAFF.

The rearrangement uses TRBV27 and TRBJ1-6; the D is unclear. The ends were cut back, 2 bases at V and 0 bases at J, with 11 bases in the middle. This CDR3 is 17 amino acids long. Per germline, CDR1 MNHEY and CDR2 SMNVEV (reference sequence). CDR3 DNA: TGTGCCAGCAGTTTAGGCCAGCTAACCTCCTATAATTCACCCCTCCACTTT. It is translated as CASSLGQLTSYNSPLHF.

This clonotype was seen many times. The rearrangement links TRBV20-1 to TRBJ2-1; D possibly uses TRBD1 or TRBD2 (7 bases each). Germline-derived CDR1 and CDR2 are DFQATT and SNEGSKA (reference sequence). This CDR3 comprises 17 residues. V dropped 3 bases and J dropped 2 bases, with 20 bases sitting between them. In nucleotides, the CDR3 is TGCAGTGCTAGGGACAGCAGGGGGGAGGGCCCCTACAATGAGCAGTTCTTC. Translating it yields CSARDSRGEGPYNEQFF.

This clonotype was seen a handful of times. The chain employs TRBV9 and TRBJ2-3; D gene uncertain. Germline V gene sequence: CDR1 SGDLS, CDR2 YYNGEE. There are 13 residues in the CDR3. V dropped 2 bases and J dropped 2 bases, with 6 bases sitting between them. The CDR3 reads CASSVYTTDTQYF. The DNA of the CDR3 is TGTGCCAGCAGCGTTTACACCACAGATACGCAGTATTTT.

The chain couples TRBV27 to TRBJ1-6; a possible D gene is TRBD1 (5 bases). Per germline, CDR1 MNHEY and CDR2 SMNVEV (reference sequence). CDR3 length equals 16 residues. V dropped 9 bases and J dropped 7 bases, with 22 bases sitting between them. The CDR3 spells CASTRFQGRTNSPLHF. As DNA, the CDR3 is TGTGCCAGTACTCGATTCCAGGGAAGGACAAATTCACCCCTCCACTTT.

The table lists this clonotype with a few counts. The gene calls are TRBV18 and TRBJ1-1; D uncertain. Germline lookup yields CDR1 KGHSH and CDR2 LQKENI. V gave up 6 bases and J gave up 8 bases, with 16 bases separating them. The CDR3 length is 13 residues. This chain's CDR3 is CASSPFRELEAFF. As DNA, the CDR3 is TGTGCCAGCTCCCCCTTCCGCGAGCTAGAAGCTTTCTTT.

This clonotype has just a few counts. This rearrangement joins TRBV6-1 to TRBJ2-5; 10 positions agree with TRBD1. CDR1 and CDR2 (germline): MNHNS, SASEGT. V gave up 7 bases and J gave up 3 bases; unmatched junction bases: 5. The CDR3 runs 14 residues. The CDR3 sequence: CASIYGTGEETQYF. Written as DNA, the CDR3 is TGTGCCAGCATCTACGGGACAGGGGAAGAGACCCAGTACTTC.

V gene TRBV24-1 combines with J gene TRBJ2-3; D gene uncertain. V lost 5 bases and J 8 bases, leaving 13 bases between the germline ends. The CDR3 loop spans 13 amino acids. Per the germline V gene, CDR1 is KGHDR and CDR2 is SFDVKD. The CDR3 is CATSGPGLGTQYF. The CDR3, as DNA: TGTGCCACCAGTGGACCGGGCCTGGGTACGCAGTATTTT.

The gene calls are TRBV7-9 and TRBJ2-1, with TRBD2 matching over 10 bases. There are 15 residues in the CDR3. Trimming removed 4 bases from V and 4 bases from J; junction bases left unmatched: 4. Germline loops: CDR1 SEHNR, CDR2 FQNEAQ (reference sequence). The CDR3 here is CASSSSGRVYNEQFF. The CDR3 DNA sequence: TGTGCCAGCAGCTCGAGCGGGAGGGTTTACAATGAGCAGTTCTTC.

The chain has TRBV18 and TRBJ1-1; D not resolved. This CDR3 spans 12 amino acids. Germline CDR1 KGHSH, CDR2 LQKENI. V was clipped by 5 bases and J by 5 bases, with 9 bases between them. This CDR3 reads CASSTLGTEAFF. The CDR3 nucleotides are TGTGCCAGCTCAACGCTGGGGACTGAAGCTTTCTTT.